This entry concerns a single T cell receptor (beta chain). The data originate from a study of T cell repertoires in aging, cancer and after chemotherapy. Peripheral blood genomic DNA, not sorted cells or RNA, was the template. Germline CDR1 LNHDA, CDR2 SQIVND (reference sequence). After removal of 11 bases from V and 4 bases from J, the junction contained 4 bases not matched to a gene. There are 11 residues in the CDR3. A mixed TRB-A/B primer pool amplified rearranged TRB by multiplex touch-down PCR. TCRdb passed the multiplex PCR reads through MiXCR, listing each CDR3 protein once. The table has 5,000 to 5,500 distinct CDR3 sequences, about two fifths seen once.

This rearrangement joins TRBV19 to TRBJ1-1; 7 bases map to TRBD1. The material sequenced was blood. This sequence originates from a human donor with a blood cancer. CDR3 sequence reads: CAVWTGTEAFF. The CDR3 DNA sequence: TGTGCCGTTTGGACAGGCACTGAAGCTTTCTTT.